This passage covers 7 T cell receptor beta chains from one sample sequenced in a study of neurological immune-mediated disorders. Using its own MiXCR run on the 5' RACE reads, TCRdb lists one record per CDR3 protein. The sample holds some 87,000 distinct CDR3 sequences, roughly 13% seen once. Time point noted: longitudinal time-point 2. Sequencing used PBMCs. The receptor source for this set is a female donor with HTLV-1-associated myelopathy (HAM/TSP).

The table lists this clonotype with many counts. V usage is TRBV3-1 and J usage is TRBJ2-7; the D is unclear. The length of the CDR3 is 13 residues. The germline CDR1 and CDR2 sequences are LGHDT and YNNKEL (reference sequence). Deletions cut 4 bases from V and 0 bases from J, with 7 bases between. CDR3 loop: CASSRLSSYEQYF. The CDR3 nucleotides are TGTGCCAGCAGCCGCCTCAGCTCCTACGAGCAGTACTTC.

This clonotype has a count of ten or more. The chain combines TRBV20-1 with TRBJ1-2; D might be TRBD1 (5 bases). Per germline, CDR1 DFQATT and CDR2 SNEGSKA (reference sequence). V lost 0 bases, J lost 6 bases, and 17 bases lay in between. This CDR3 spans 15 amino acids. The CDR3 DNA reads TGCAGTGCTAGAGATCTCGGGGAGGGGAAGGATGGCTACACCTTC. As protein: CSARDLGEGKDGYTF.

This clonotype has ten or more counts. The gene calls are TRBV15 and TRBJ1-6; D is unresolved. V shed 3 bases and J shed 9 bases, with 12 bases lying between them. This CDR3 has 14 residues. The germline gives CDR1 LNHNV, CDR2 YYDKDF (reference sequence). This chain's CDR3 is CATSRGLEGSPLHF. DNA of the CDR3: TGTGCCACCAGCAGGGGTTTGGAGGGTTCACCCCTCCACTTT.

The table lists this clonotype with many counts. The J gene is TRBJ2-3, the V gene TRBV20-1, with D possibly TRBD2 on 6 matching bases. Deletions cut 3 bases from V and 2 bases from J, with 15 bases between. This CDR3 region has 15 residues. Germline CDR1 DFQATT, CDR2 SNEGSKA (reference sequence). CDR3 loop: CSASRRGEATDTQYF. The CDR3 DNA reads as TGCAGTGCTAGTCGGAGGGGCGAGGCCACAGATACGCAGTATTTT.

This clonotype showed up just a few times. With a much larger clone just one base away, this may be a read error. The chain joins TRBV4-1 to TRBJ2-7; 8 bases are shared with TRBD1. The V segment lost 0 bases and the J segment 5 bases; nucleotides outside the gene matches: 12. Germline assignment: CDR1 MGHRA and CDR2 YSYEKL. This CDR3 comprises 17 residues. CDR3 in amino acids: CASSQDFRSQGAHEQYF. The CDR3 nucleotides are TGCGCCAGCAGCCAAGATTTCCGGTCGCAGGGGGCCCACGAGCAGTACTTC.

This clonotype was recorded at least ten times. The chain combines TRBV5-1 with TRBJ2-3, with D perhaps TRBD1 (5 bases). CDR3 length: 17 amino acids. Trimming left V 0 bases short and J 1 base short, with 15 bases between. Germline values: CDR1 SGHRS, CDR2 YFSETQ. This CDR3 reads CASSLVGQPRGTDTQYF. The CDR3 region has the DNA TGCGCCAGCAGCTTGGTCGGACAACCTCGCGGCACAGATACGCAGTATTTT.

This clonotype was counted at least ten times. The chain recombines TRBV5-1 with TRBJ1-1, with D perhaps TRBD1 (5 bases). Germline CDR1 is SGHRS and CDR2 is YFSETQ. The CDR3 spans 13 residues. V lost 7 bases, J lost 3 bases, and 13 bases lay in between. The CDR3 reads CASRWGEHTEAFF. The CDR3, as DNA: TGCGCCAGCCGGTGGGGGGAGCACACTGAAGCTTTCTTT.